This record covers a single T cell receptor (beta chain). CDR3 size: 17 residues. CDR1 MGHDK and CDR2 SYGVNS come from the germline V gene. Trimming took off 1 base at V and 5 bases at J, with 15 bases between the two ends. Source study methods: Amplification with reference gene primers provided the estimates of nucleated cell counts. Only in-frame clones appear in the TCRdb table, and some are missing; sequencing was by immunoSEQ multiplex PCR. The DNA was the basis for D and trimming; V, J and clone size are from that table. The sample yields 95,000 to 110,000 clones, 75% to 90% seen once. This sample is drawn from a study of blood T cell repertoires in COVID-19. Study-wide background: Sample material is recorded as cDNA or gDNA derived from T cells, B-cell-depleted T cells, or PBMCs.

Input material: peripheral blood. The receptor was isolated from a man aged 60 to 75 with acute or convalescent COVID-19. The chain joins TRBV25-1 to TRBJ1-6; D is perhaps TRBD1 (5 bases). CDR3 sequence: CASSESRLSRDNSPLHF. CDR3 nucleotide sequence: TGTGCCAGCAGTGAATCCCGATTAAGCAGGGATAATTCACCCCTCCACTTT.